The 14 T cell receptor beta chains listed next were all sequenced from one sample in a study of blood T cell repertoires in COVID-19. This table comes from immunoSEQ multiplex PCR, and its TCRdb copy is limited to in-frame clones, with some not included. The data hold some 180,000 clones, with about 75% observed a single time. The sample taken for sequencing was peripheral blood. The receptors were sampled from a woman between 45 and 65 years old with active or convalescent COVID-19.

The chain carries TRBV30 and TRBJ2-7, with D tentatively TRBD2 (6 bases). Trimming took 2 bases from V and 6 from J, leaving 26 bases between them. There are 17 residues in the CDR3. Germline-derived CDR1 and CDR2 are GTSNPN and SVGIG (reference sequence). The CDR3 protein is CAWSPPFGREVGGEQYF. In nucleotides, the CDR3 is TGTGCCTGGAGTCCCCCTTTTGGCAGGGAGGTTGGCGGCGAGCAGTACTTC.

The V and J genes are TRBV4-3 and TRBJ1-4, with D maybe TRBD1 (5 bases). There are 14 residues in the CDR3. Trimming cost V 4 bases and J 8 bases, with 14 bases left between them. Germline values: CDR1 LGHNA, CDR2 YSLEER. The CDR3 protein is CASSLGVRGEKLFF. The CDR3 DNA sequence: TGCGCCAGCAGCCTAGGGGTCCGTGGAGAAAAACTGTTTTTT.

J is TRBJ2-1 and V is TRBV9; 7 bases line up with TRBD1. Germline assignment: CDR1 SGDLS and CDR2 YYNGEE. The CDR3 contains 15 residues. After removal of 2 bases from V and 7 bases from J, the junction contained 9 bases not matched to a gene. The CDR3 DNA follows: TGTGCCAGCAGCGTCAACCCGGGACAGTTTAATGAGCAGTTCTTC. Protein product: CASSVNPGQFNEQFF.

This chain links TRBV3-1 (or the pseudogene TRBV3-2) with TRBJ2-3; TRBD2 matches 9 bases. V lost 5 bases and J lost 5; bases outside the gene matches: 5. The CDR3 totals 14 residues. From germline, CDR1 is LGHDT and CDR2 YNNKEL (reference sequence). DNA for the CDR3: TGTGCCAGCAGCAATAGCGGGGGAGGAGATACGCAGTATTTT. This sequence encodes CASSNSGGGDTQYF.

This chain connects TRBV2 to TRBJ2-1; weak D call: TRBD2 (6 bases). Between the trimmed V and J ends, which lost 7 bases and 5 bases, there was a span of 15 bases. The length of the CDR3 is 14 residues. The V gene's germline CDR1 is SNHLY and CDR2 FYNNEI. CDR3 loop: CASTPTRGDNEQFF. In DNA form, the CDR3 reads TGTGCCAGCACCCCGACTAGAGGGGACAATGAGCAGTTCTTC.

This clone was observed a handful of times. The chain recombines TRBV5-6 with TRBJ2-7; no clear D. This CDR3 contains 15 residues. The germline V gene encodes CDR1 SGHDT and CDR2 YYEEEE. The ends were cut back, 0 bases at V and 0 bases at J, with 10 bases in the middle. This CDR3 is CASSLVNSYSYEQYF. CDR3 DNA sequence: TGTGCCAGCAGCTTGGTAAACAGTTACTCCTACGAGCAGTACTTC.

This clone turned up a few times. V and J are TRBV11-2 and TRBJ2-7; 12 nucleotides line up with TRBD1. The CDR3 loop spans 13 amino acids. Trimming cost V 8 bases and J 7 bases; bases outside gene matches: 6. The germline V gene has CDR1 SGHAT and CDR2 FQNNGV. Here the CDR3 reads CASGRDRGREQYF. CDR3 sequence (DNA): TGTGCCAGCGGCCGGGACAGGGGGCGTGAGCAGTACTTC.

This clone was seen only a few times. The chain is built from TRBV2 and TRBJ2-7, with 10 positions matching TRBD2. CDR1 and CDR2 from the germline V gene are SNHLY and FYNNEI. The V segment lost 4 bases and the J segment 6 bases; nucleotides outside the gene matches: 6. This CDR3 is built from 14 residues. Here the CDR3 reads CASSAASGSPEQYF. CDR3 DNA: TGTGCCAGCAGTGCGGCTAGCGGGAGCCCCGAGCAGTACTTC.

The chain links TRBV12-3 or TRBV12-4 to TRBJ1-2, with TRBD1 as a possible D gene (5 bases). V lost 10 bases and J 4 bases, leaving 16 bases between the germline ends. CDR3 length: 13 residues. The DNA for the CDR3 is TGTGCCACCTGGGGGGGATCCGCCTATGGCTACACCTTC. Its protein is CATWGGSAYGYTF.

V gene TRBV28 combines with J gene TRBJ2-7; 8 bases map to TRBD1. Trimming at V came to 6 bases and at J to 5 bases, leaving 15 bases not matched to a gene. CDR1 is MDHEN, CDR2 SYDVKM, per germline. The CDR3 contains 16 residues. The CDR3 DNA is TGTGCCAGCAGGTCCGGGACAGGATCCATTATGGACGAGCAGTACTTC. Protein product: CASRSGTGSIMDEQYF.

This clone was recorded once. This chain connects TRBV6-5 to TRBJ2-7; D perhaps matches TRBD1 (5 bases). CDR1 is MNHEY, CDR2 SVGAGI, per germline. With 11 bases removed from V and 5 bases from J, the gap between germline ends came to 16 bases. There are 12 residues in the CDR3. The CDR3 bases are TGTGCCCCAAGTAGGGGCTACCACGAGCAGTACTTC. Amino acid sequence: CAPSRGYHEQYF.

The chain joins TRBV19 to TRBJ1-6, with D hard to call. The V gene's germline CDR1 is LNHDA and CDR2 SQIVND (reference sequence). V lost 3 bases, J lost 6 bases, and 12 bases lay in between. The length of the CDR3 is 15 residues. CDR3 DNA sequence: TGTGCCAGTAGTATCGGTCCTCACGGTAATTCACCCCTCCACTTT. It yields the protein CASSIGPHGNSPLHF.

The V and J genes are TRBV6-5 and TRBJ1-1, with 8 bases fitting TRBD1. This CDR3 comprises 16 residues. Germline lookup yields CDR1 MNHEY and CDR2 SVGAGI. J was trimmed by 5 bases and V by 4 bases; bases with no gene match: 12. CDR3 in DNA: TGTGCCAGCAGTTTCGGACAGGGATTGTTAGTTACTGAAGCTTTCTTT. It encodes CASSFGQGLLVTEAFF.

This clone showed up just a few times. V usage is TRBV19 and J usage is TRBJ1-1; perhaps TRBD1 as D (6 bases). In germline, CDR1 is LNHDA, CDR2 SQIVND (reference sequence). V lost 4 bases and J 12 bases, leaving 15 bases between the germline ends. The CDR3 consists of 12 residues. Written as DNA, the CDR3 is TGTGCCAGTAGTACCGACAGGCGGACCACTTTCTTT. Its protein product is CASSTDRRTTFF.